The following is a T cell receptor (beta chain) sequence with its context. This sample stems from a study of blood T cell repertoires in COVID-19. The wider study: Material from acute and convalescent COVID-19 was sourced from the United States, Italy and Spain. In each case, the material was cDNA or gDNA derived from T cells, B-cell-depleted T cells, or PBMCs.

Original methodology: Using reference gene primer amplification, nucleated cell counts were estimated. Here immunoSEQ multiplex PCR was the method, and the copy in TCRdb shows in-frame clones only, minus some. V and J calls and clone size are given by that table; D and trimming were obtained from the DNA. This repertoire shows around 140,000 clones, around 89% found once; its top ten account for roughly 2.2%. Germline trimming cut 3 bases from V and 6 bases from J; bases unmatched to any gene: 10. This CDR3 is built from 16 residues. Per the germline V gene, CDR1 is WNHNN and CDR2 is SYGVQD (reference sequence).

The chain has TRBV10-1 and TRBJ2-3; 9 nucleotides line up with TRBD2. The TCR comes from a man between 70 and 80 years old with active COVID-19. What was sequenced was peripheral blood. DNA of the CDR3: TGCGCCAGCAGTGAAAAACTAGCGGGTGAGAGGGATACGCAGTATTTT. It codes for CASSEKLAGERDTQYF.